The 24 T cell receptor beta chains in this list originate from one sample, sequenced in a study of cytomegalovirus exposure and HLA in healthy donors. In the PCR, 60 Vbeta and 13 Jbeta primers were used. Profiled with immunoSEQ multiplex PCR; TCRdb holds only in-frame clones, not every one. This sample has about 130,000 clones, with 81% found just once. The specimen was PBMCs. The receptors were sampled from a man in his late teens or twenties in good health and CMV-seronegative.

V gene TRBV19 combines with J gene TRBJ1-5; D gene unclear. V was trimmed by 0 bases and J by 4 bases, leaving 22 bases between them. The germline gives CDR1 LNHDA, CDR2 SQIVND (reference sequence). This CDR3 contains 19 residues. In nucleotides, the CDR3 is TGTGCCAGTAGTATAGATTCACGGCGGGGTCTGGGGAAGAATCAGCCCCAGCATTTT. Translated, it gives CASSIDSRRGLGKNQPQHF.

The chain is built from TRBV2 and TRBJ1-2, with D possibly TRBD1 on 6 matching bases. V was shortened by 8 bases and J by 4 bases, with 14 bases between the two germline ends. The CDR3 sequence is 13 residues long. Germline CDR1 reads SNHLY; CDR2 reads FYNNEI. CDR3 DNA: TGTGCCAGCCGGCGTGAGACAGGCTATGGCTACACCTTC. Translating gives CASRRETGYGYTF.

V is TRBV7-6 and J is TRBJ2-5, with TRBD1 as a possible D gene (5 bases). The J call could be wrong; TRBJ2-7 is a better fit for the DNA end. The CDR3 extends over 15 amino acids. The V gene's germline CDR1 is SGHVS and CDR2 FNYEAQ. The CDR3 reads CASSSYNRGSYEQYF. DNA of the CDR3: TGTGCCAGCAGCTCTTACAATAGGGGCTCCTACGAGCAGTACTTC.

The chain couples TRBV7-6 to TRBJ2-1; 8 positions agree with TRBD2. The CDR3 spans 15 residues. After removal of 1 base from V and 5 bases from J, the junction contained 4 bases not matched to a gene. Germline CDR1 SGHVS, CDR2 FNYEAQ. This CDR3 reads CASSLGGGRNNEQFF. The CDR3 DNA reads TGTGCCAGCAGCTTAGGCGGGGGGCGAAACAATGAGCAGTTCTTC.

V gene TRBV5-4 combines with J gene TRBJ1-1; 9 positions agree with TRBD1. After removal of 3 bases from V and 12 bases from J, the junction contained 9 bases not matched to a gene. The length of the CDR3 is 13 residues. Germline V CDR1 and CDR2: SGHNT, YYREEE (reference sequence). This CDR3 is CASSWDRDKVTFF. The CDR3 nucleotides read TGTGCCAGCAGCTGGGACAGGGACAAGGTAACTTTCTTT.

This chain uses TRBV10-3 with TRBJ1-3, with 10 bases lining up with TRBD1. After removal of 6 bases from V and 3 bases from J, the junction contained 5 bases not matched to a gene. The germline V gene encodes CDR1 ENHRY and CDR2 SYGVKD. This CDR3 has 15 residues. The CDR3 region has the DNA TGTGCCATCAGGAGACAGGGGGCGTATGGAAACACCATATATTTT. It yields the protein CAIRRQGAYGNTIYF.

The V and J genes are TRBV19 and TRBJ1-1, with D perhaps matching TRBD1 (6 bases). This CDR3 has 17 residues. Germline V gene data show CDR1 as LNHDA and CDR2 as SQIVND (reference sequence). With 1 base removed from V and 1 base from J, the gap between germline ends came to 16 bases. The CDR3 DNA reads TGTGCCAGTAGTATAGTTAGGGGAGGGGGACGGAACACTGAAGCTTTCTTT. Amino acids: CASSIVRGGGRNTEAFF.

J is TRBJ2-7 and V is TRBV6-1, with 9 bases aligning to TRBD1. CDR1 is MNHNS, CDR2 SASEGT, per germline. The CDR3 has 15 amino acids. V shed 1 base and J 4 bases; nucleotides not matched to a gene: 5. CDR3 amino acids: CASSEEGTGPYEQYF. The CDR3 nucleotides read TGTGCCAGCAGTGAAGAGGGGACAGGGCCTTACGAGCAGTACTTC.

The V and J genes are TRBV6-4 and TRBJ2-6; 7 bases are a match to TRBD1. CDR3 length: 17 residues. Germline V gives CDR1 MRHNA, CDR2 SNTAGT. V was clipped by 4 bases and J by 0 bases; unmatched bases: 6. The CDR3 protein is CASSAGDSFSGANVLTF. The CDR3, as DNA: TGTGCCAGCAGTGCAGGGGACAGCTTCTCTGGGGCCAACGTCCTGACTTTC.

As DNA, the CDR3 is TGTGCCAGCAGCTTAGGCGGGAGCTCCTACAATGAGCAGTTCTTC. This translates into CASSLGGSSYNEQFF. This sequence joins TRBV11-3 and TRBJ2-1; TRBD2 matches 7 bases. Trimming removed 1 base from V and 0 bases from J; junction bases left unmatched: 0. CDR1 and CDR2 (germline): SGHNT, YENEEA. The CDR3 sequence is 15 residues long.

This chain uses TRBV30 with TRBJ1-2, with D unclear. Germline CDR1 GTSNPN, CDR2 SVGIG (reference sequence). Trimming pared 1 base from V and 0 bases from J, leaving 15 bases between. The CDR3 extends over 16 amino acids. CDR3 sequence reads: CAWSEVRARANYGYTF. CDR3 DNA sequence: TGTGCCTGGAGTGAAGTGAGGGCGAGAGCTAACTATGGCTACACCTTC.

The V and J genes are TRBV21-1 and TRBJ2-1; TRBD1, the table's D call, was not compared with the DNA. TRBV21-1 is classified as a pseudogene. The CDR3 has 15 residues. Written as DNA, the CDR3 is TGTGCCAGCAGCAAAGGGGCTCCCATATCCAATGAGCAGTTCTTC. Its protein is CASSKGAPISNEQFF.

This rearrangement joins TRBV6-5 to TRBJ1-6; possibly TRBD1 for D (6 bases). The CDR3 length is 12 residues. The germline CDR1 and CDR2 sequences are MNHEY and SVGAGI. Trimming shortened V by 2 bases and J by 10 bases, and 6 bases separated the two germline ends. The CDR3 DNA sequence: TGTGCCAGCAGTTACGGGACATCACCCCTCCACTTT. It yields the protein CASSYGTSPLHF.

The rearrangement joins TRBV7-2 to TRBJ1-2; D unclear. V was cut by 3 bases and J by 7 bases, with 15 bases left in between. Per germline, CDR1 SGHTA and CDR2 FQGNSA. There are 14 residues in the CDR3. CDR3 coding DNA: TGTGCCAGCAGCTTCCAGGTGGGAGGGCCTGGCTACACCTTC. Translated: CASSFQVGGPGYTF. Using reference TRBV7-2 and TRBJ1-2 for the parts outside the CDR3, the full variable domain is GAGVSQSPSNKVTEKGKDVELRCDPISGHTALYWYRQSLGQGLEFLIYFQGNSAPDKSGLPSDRFSAERTGGSVSTLTIQRTQQEDSAVYLCASSFQVGGPGYTFGSGTRLTVV.

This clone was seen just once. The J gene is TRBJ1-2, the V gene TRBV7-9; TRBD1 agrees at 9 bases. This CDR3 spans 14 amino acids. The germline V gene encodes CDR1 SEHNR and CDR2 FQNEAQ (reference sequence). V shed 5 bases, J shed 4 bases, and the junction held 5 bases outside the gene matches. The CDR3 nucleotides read TGTGCCAGCAGCCTTGACAGGGGGGGCTATGGCTACACCTTC. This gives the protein CASSLDRGGYGYTF.

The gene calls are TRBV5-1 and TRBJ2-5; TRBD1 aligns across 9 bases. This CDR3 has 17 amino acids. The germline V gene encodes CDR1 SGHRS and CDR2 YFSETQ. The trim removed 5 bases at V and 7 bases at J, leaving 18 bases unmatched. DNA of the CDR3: TGCGCCAGCAGTTTACGGAGACCGGGACAGGGAATCGGGACCCAGTACTTC. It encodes CASSLRRPGQGIGTQYF.

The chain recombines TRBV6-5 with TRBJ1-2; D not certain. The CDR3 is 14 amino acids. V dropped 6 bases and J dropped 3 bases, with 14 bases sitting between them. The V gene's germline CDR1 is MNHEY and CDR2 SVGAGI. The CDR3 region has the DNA TGTGCCAGCAGCCGATCGTTGGGAGACTATGGCTACACCTTC. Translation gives CASSRSLGDYGYTF.

The CDR3 nucleotides are TGCGCCAGCAGCCAAGACGGCCGGGGGGCACACACCGGGGAGCTGTTTTTT. Encoded protein: CASSQDGRGAHTGELFF. The chain links TRBV4-3 to TRBJ2-2; D perhaps matches TRBD2 (7 bases). The CDR3 spans 17 residues. The germline CDR1 and CDR2 sequences are LGHNA and YSLEER. With 0 bases removed from V and 3 bases from J, the gap between germline ends came to 14 bases.

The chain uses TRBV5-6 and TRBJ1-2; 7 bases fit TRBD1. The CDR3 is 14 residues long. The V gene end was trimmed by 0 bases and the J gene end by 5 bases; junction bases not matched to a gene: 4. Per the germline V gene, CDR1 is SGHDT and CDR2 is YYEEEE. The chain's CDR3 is CASSLGRGQYGYTF. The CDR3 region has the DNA TGTGCCAGCAGCTTGGGAAGGGGGCAATATGGCTACACCTTC.

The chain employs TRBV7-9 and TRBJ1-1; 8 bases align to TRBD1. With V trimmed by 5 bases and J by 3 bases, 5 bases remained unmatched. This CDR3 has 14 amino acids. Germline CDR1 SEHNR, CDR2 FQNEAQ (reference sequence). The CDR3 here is CASSQGAEDTEAFF. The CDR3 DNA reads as TGTGCCAGCAGCCAGGGGGCGGAGGACACTGAAGCTTTCTTT. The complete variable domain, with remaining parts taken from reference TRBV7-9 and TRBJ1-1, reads DTGVSQNPRHKITKRGQNVTFRCDPISEHNRLYWYRQTLGQGPEFLTYFQNEAQLEKSRLLSDRFSAERPKGSFSTLEIQRTEQGDSAMYLCASSQGAEDTEAFFGQGTRLTVV.

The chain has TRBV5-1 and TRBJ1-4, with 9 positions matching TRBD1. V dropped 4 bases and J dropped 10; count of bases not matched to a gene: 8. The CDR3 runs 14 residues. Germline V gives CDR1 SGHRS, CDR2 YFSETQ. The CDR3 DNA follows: TGCGCCAGCAGCGGCCGGGACAGGGCAGGAAAACTGTTTTTT. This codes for CASSGRDRAGKLFF.

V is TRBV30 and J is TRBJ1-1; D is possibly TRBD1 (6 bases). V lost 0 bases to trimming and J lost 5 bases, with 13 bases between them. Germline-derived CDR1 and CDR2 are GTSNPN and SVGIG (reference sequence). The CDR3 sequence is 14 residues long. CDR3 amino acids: CAWSVGGAGTEAFF. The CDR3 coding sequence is TGTGCCTGGAGTGTAGGGGGGGCGGGAACTGAAGCTTTCTTT.

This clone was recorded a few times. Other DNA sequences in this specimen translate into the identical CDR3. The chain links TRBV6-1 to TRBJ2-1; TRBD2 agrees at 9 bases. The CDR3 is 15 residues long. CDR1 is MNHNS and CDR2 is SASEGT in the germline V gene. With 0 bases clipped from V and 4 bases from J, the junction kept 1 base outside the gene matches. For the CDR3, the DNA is TGTGCCAGCAGTGAAGCGAGCGGGGGGTACAATGAGCAGTTCTTC. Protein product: CASSEASGGYNEQFF.

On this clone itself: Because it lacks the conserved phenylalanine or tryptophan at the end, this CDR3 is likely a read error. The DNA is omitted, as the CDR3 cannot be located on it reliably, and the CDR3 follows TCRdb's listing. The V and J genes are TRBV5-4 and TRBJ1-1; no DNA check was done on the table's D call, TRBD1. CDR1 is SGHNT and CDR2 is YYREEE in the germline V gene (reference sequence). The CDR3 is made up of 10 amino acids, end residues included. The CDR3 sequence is CASSPRHQAA.